This T cell receptor (beta chain) was identified during a study of cytomegalovirus exposure and HLA in healthy donors. Study background: There were about 86 million unique TCRs (from HLA-typed donors) in an early data release.

The length of the CDR3 is 14 residues. Trimming cost V 6 bases and J 10 bases; bases outside gene matches: 11. Germline CDR1 LNHDA, CDR2 SQIVND (reference sequence). With 60 Vbeta and 13 Jbeta primers, the PCR was carried out. Assay: immunoSEQ multiplex PCR; the TCRdb copy retains only in-frame clones and omits some. This sample has about 90,000 clones, with around 71% found just once. This clone appeared a few times. J is TRBJ1-1 and V is TRBV19, with TRBD1 matching 10 bases. This TCR derives from a man in his thirties or forties in good health and CMV-seronegative. Input material: PBMCs. CDR3: CASSRQGANSGAFF. DNA of the CDR3: TGTGCCAGTAGCAGACAGGGGGCAAATTCTGGAGCTTTCTTT.